The 14 T cell receptor beta chains below were found in one sample sequenced in a study of T cell responses to AZD1222 COVID-19 vaccine. Clones were sequenced by immunoSEQ multiplex PCR, and TCRdb holds only the in-frame ones, with some missing. The table includes about 110,000 clones, more than 90% detected once. Source: peripheral blood, taken on day 0 of AZD1222 vaccination. Source of these receptors: an adult in good health.

The gene calls are TRBV19 and TRBJ1-5; no definite D call. The CDR3 runs to 13 residues. V shed 8 bases and J shed 0 bases, with 8 bases lying between them. The germline gives CDR1 LNHDA, CDR2 SQIVND (reference sequence). The CDR3 DNA reads TGTGCCAGTGGAGGGTCTAGCAATCAGCCCCAGCATTTT. Amino acid sequence: CASGGSSNQPQHF.

The rearrangement uses TRBV18 and TRBJ1-1; no clear D. The germline V gene has CDR1 KGHSH and CDR2 LQKENI. Deletions cut 5 bases from V and 5 bases from J, with 9 bases between. This CDR3 comprises 12 residues. The CDR3, as DNA: TGTGCCAGCTCAAACAGAGGTACTGAAGCTTTCTTT. It yields the protein CASSNRGTEAFF.

This chain connects TRBV5-6 to TRBJ1-6; tentative D call: TRBD1 (5 bases). V gave up 1 base and J gave up 6 bases, with 11 bases separating them. In germline, CDR1 is SGHDT, CDR2 YYEEEE. The CDR3 contains 15 residues. CDR3 loop: CASSLLDSFNSPLHF. The DNA for the CDR3 is TGTGCCAGCAGCTTGCTCGACAGTTTTAATTCACCCCTCCACTTT.

This clone was seen only once. The chain is built from TRBV24-1 and TRBJ2-3, with TRBD2 matching 14 bases. CDR3 length: 16 residues. V gave up 3 bases and J gave up 11 bases; unmatched junction bases: 9. Germline CDR1 KGHDR, CDR2 SFDVKD. CDR3 region: CATSDPTSGGADVQYF. The CDR3 DNA reads as TGTGCCACCAGTGATCCGACTAGCGGGGGGGCCGATGTGCAGTATTTT.

The V gene is TRBV24-1, the J gene TRBJ1-5, with D hard to call. The CDR3 spans 12 residues. Germline CDR1 is KGHDR and CDR2 is SFDVKD. Trimming removed 4 bases at V and 8 bases at J, with 8 bases between. This CDR3 is CATSDPGEPQHF. CDR3 coding DNA: TGTGCCACCAGTGACCCCGGGGAGCCCCAGCATTTT.

The rearrangement links TRBV7-2 to TRBJ2-7; D gene uncertain. Trimming removed 1 base from V and 1 base from J, with 2 bases in between. This CDR3 region has 12 residues. Germline V gene lookup returns CDR1 SGHTA and CDR2 FQGNSA. The CDR3 loop is CASSLGSYEQYF. The CDR3 DNA follows: TGTGCCAGCAGCTTAGGATCCTACGAGCAGTACTTC.

The V and J genes are TRBV7-9 and TRBJ2-3; 11 nucleotides align to TRBD2. V shed 6 bases, J shed 2 bases, and the junction held 7 bases outside the gene matches. CDR3 size: 16 residues. CDR1 SEHNR and CDR2 FQNEAQ come from the germline V gene (reference sequence). CDR3 in amino acids: CASRPLAGGHTDTQYF. CDR3 DNA sequence: TGTGCCAGCAGGCCCTTAGCGGGGGGGCACACAGATACGCAGTATTTT. Filled out from reference TRBV7-9 and TRBJ2-3, the complete variable domain reads DTGVSQNPRHKITKRGQNVTFRCDPISEHNRLYWYRQTLGQGPEFLTYFQNEAQLEKSRLLSDRFSAERPKGSFSTLEIQRTEQGDSAMYLCASRPLAGGHTDTQYFGPGTRLTVL.

The rearrangement links TRBV6-2 or TRBV6-3 to TRBJ2-7; 11 nucleotides line up with TRBD2. Germline CDR1 MNHEY, CDR2 SVGEGT. V shed 2 bases and J 2 bases; nucleotides not matched to a gene: 2. The CDR3 runs to 15 residues. The CDR3 is CASSYDSGRAYEQYF. CDR3 nucleotide sequence: TGTGCCAGCAGTTACGATAGCGGGAGGGCCTACGAGCAGTACTTC.

The chain employs TRBV28 and TRBJ1-6; TRBD1 might be the D (6 bases). The CDR3 sequence is 12 residues long. Trimming removed 2 bases from V and 14 bases from J, with 10 bases in between. Germline assignment: CDR1 MDHEN and CDR2 SYDVKM. In DNA form, the CDR3 reads TGTGCCAGCAGTTTACCCTCAGGGGCCCTCCACTTT. Its protein product is CASSLPSGALHF. The full variable domain, rest sourced from reference TRBV28 and TRBJ1-6, is DVKVTQSSRYLVKRTGEKVFLECVQDMDHENMFWYRQDPGLGLRLIYFSYDVKMKEKGDIPEGYSVSREKKERFSLILESASTNQTSMYLCASSLPSGALHFGNGTRLTVT.

V gene TRBV10-3 combines with J gene TRBJ1-3; 8 bases are a match to TRBD1. This CDR3 is 16 amino acids long. Trimming removed 2 bases from V and 4 bases from J; junction bases left unmatched: 7. Germline V gene lookup returns CDR1 ENHRY and CDR2 SYGVKD. Written as DNA, the CDR3 is TGTGCCATCAGTGAGCCGGACAGGGTTGCAGGAAACACCATATATTTT. This sequence encodes CAISEPDRVAGNTIYF.

This clone appeared a few times. The chain employs TRBV10-3 and TRBJ1-1; D is unclear. This CDR3 has 15 residues. Trimming took 0 bases from V and 0 from J, leaving 8 bases between them. CDR1 and CDR2 (germline): ENHRY, SYGVKD. This CDR3 is CAISESGGMNTEAFF. The CDR3 coding sequence is TGTGCCATCAGTGAGTCGGGCGGGATGAACACTGAAGCTTTCTTT.

The CDR3 loop is CASSEEAGNLRPQHF. CDR3 sequence (DNA): TGTGCCAGCAGTGAAGAGGCAGGGAACCTTCGTCCCCAGCATTTT. The chain is built from TRBV6-1 and TRBJ1-5, with D possibly TRBD1 on 5 matching bases. From germline, CDR1 is MNHNS and CDR2 SASEGT. The CDR3 runs 15 residues. V was clipped by 1 base and J by 10 bases, with 17 bases between them.

V and J are TRBV29-1 and TRBJ2-1; the match to TRBD2 covers 8 bases. The CDR3 contains 18 residues. Trimming at V came to 6 bases and at J to 5 bases, leaving 21 bases not matched to a gene. The V gene's germline CDR1 is SQVTM and CDR2 ANQGSEA. CDR3 amino acids: CSVWTSRRPQQTDNEQFF. The CDR3, as DNA: TGCAGCGTGTGGACTAGCAGGAGGCCACAGCAAACAGACAATGAGCAGTTCTTC.

The V call is TRBV28, the J call TRBJ1-2, with unresolved D. Trimming removed 8 bases at V and 3 bases at J, with 13 bases between. This CDR3 has 13 amino acids. Germline V gene lookup returns CDR1 MDHEN and CDR2 SYDVKM. The CDR3 loop reads CASLSGQYYGYTF. Written as DNA, the CDR3 is TGTGCCAGCCTTTCGGGCCAATACTATGGCTACACCTTC.